Listed below are T cell receptor beta chains from one sample, sequenced in a study of blood T cell repertoires in COVID-19. Using immunoSEQ multiplex PCR, the repertoire was profiled, and TCRdb retains in-frame clones only, with some absent. The sample lists 40,000 to 45,000 clones; around nine tenths were seen once. The sequenced sample consisted of peripheral blood. The receptor source for this set is a man aged 45-60 years with COVID-19, enrolled during active disease. CDR3s include the opening cysteine and the closing phenylalanine or tryptophan. Fields, in order: CDR3 length, clone size, D gene, V gene, J gene, CDR3 protein, CDR3 DNA. D genes are given only for firm matches. Only part of the rows carry a size: once, few, many, or a class if the clone is expanded.

16	-	-	TRBV6-4	TRBJ1-2	CASSDSNRAQVHGYTF	TGTGCCAGCAGTGACTCGAACAGGGCCCAAGTTCATGGCTACACCTTC
19	-	TRBD2	TRBV5-1	TRBJ2-3	CASSRSLTRGLAGVDTQYF	TGCGCCAGCAGCAGATCACTGACTAGGGGGCTAGCGGGAGTAGATACGCAGTATTTT
15	-	TRBD2	TRBV9	TRBJ2-1	CASSNPGLGSNEQFF	TGTGCCAGCAGCAACCCGGGACTAGGTTCTAATGAGCAGTTCTTC
15	-	-	TRBV7-2	TRBJ2-3	CASRTTLGLSDTQYF	TGTGCCAGCAGGACTACCCTCGGACTTTCAGATACGCAGTATTTT
14	-	-	TRBV5-1	TRBJ2-5	CASSPTSRQETQYF	TGCGCCAGCAGCCCGACTTCTAGGCAAGAGACCCAGTACTTC
15	-	-	TRBV5-1	TRBJ2-1	CASSLVGGSYNEQFF	TGCGCCAGCAGCTTGGTAGGGGGCTCCTACAATGAGCAGTTCTTC
15	-	-	TRBV18	TRBJ1-6	CASSPPGTRNSPLHF	TGTGCCAGCTCACCACCCGGGACAAGGAATTCACCCCTCCACTTT
15	-	TRBD1	TRBV7-8	TRBJ1-2	CASSPGNRGNYGYTF	TGTGCCAGCAGCCCTGGGAACAGGGGTAACTATGGCTACACCTTC
12	-	-	TRBV7-9	TRBJ1-5	CASSFENTPQHF	TGTGCCAGCAGCTTTGAAAATACTCCCCAGCATTTT
15	few	TRBD1	TRBV7-9	TRBJ1-2	CASSTSDRGSNGYTF	TGTGCCAGCAGCACCTCGGACAGGGGAAGTAATGGCTACACCTTC
13	-	-	TRBV7-9	TRBJ1-2	CASSDSTNYGYTF	TGTGCCAGCAGTGACAGCACTAACTATGGCTACACCTTC
11	once	-	TRBV28	TRBJ2-1	CASSFFNEQFF	TGTGCCAGCAGTTTCTTCAATGAGCAGTTCTTC
18	-	TRBD2	TRBV19	TRBJ2-1	CASSGLAGGEAYDNEQFF	TGTGCCAGTAGCGGACTAGCGGGAGGTGAGGCCTACGACAATGAGCAGTTCTTC
17	once	TRBD1	TRBV9	TRBJ2-3	CASSVGDRGPRADTQYF	TGTGCCAGCAGCGTAGGGGACAGGGGCCCAAGAGCAGATACGCAGTATTTT
13	-	-	TRBV24-1	TRBJ1-1	CATRQGMNTEAFF	TGTGCCACCAGACAGGGAATGAACACTGAAGCTTTCTTT
16	-	TRBD1	TRBV7-9	TRBJ1-6	CASSSTRQGWDSPLHF	TGTGCCAGCAGCTCTACCCGACAGGGCTGGGATTCACCCCTCCACTTT
16	-	-	TRBV7-8	TRBJ1-2	CASSLVAGEYNYGYTF	TGTGCCAGCAGCCTAGTGGCGGGGGAGTATAACTATGGCTACACCTTC
17	once	TRBD2	TRBV5-1	TRBJ2-3	CASSLGSGSFSTDTQYF	TGCGCCAGCAGCTTGGGGAGCGGGAGCTTCAGCACAGATACGCAGTATTTT
13	-	-	TRBV29-1	TRBJ1-1	CSVGGGVNTEAFF	TGCAGCGTTGGGGGGGGAGTGAACACTGAAGCTTTCTTT
14	-	TRBD1	TRBV6-5	TRBJ1-6	CASSWDRERSPLHF	TGTGCCAGCAGTTGGGACAGGGAGAGGTCACCCCTCCACTTT
15	-	TRBD2	TRBV3-1/TRBV3-2	TRBJ2-1	CASSQVLRGVDEQFF	TGTGCCAGCAGCCAGGTCTTGCGGGGGGTCGATGAGCAGTTCTTC
21	-	TRBD2	TRBV18	TRBJ2-3	CASSTTLPGLAGPWRISTQYF	TGTGCCAGCTCGACTACACTTCCGGGACTAGCGGGGCCATGGCGCATATCTACGCAGTATTTT
15	-	TRBD2	TRBV19	TRBJ2-3	CASSIVWGRADTQYF	TGTGCCAGTAGTATAGTTTGGGGGAGGGCAGATACGCAGTATTTT
15	-	TRBD1	TRBV27	TRBJ1-2	CASSLLGQGSYGYTF	TGTGCCAGCAGTTTACTGGGACAGGGTTCCTATGGCTACACCTTC
13	few	TRBD2	TRBV7-9	TRBJ2-1	CASSPGLVNEQFF	TGTGCCAGCAGCCCGGGACTAGTCAATGAGCAGTTCTTC
14	-	-	TRBV6-6	TRBJ1-4	CASRATATNEKLFF	TGTGCCAGCAGGGCGACAGCAACTAATGAAAAACTGTTTTTT
15	-	TRBD1	TRBV6-5	TRBJ1-2	CASSRSPTGNYGYTF	TGTGCCAGCAGCCGATCCCCGACAGGGAACTATGGCTACACCTTC
16	-	TRBD2	TRBV11-2	TRBJ2-3	CASSSRPGLAPDTQYF	TGTGCCAGCAGCTCCCGTCCGGGACTAGCACCAGATACGCAGTATTTT
15	-	-	TRBV5-5	TRBJ1-6	CASSPSGGYNSPLHF	TGTGCCAGCAGCCCCTCGGGGGGGTATAATTCACCCCTCCACTTT
14	-	-	TRBV24-1	TRBJ1-5	CATEGSNSNQPQHF	TGTGCCACCGAGGGTAGTAATAGCAATCAGCCCCAGCATTTT
15	-	-	TRBV7-2	TRBJ2-3	CASSRQVTHTDTQYF	TGTGCCAGCAGTCGACAGGTGACACACACAGATACGCAGTATTTT
13	-	-	TRBV2	TRBJ1-1	CASSLDRGTEAFF	TGTGCCAGCAGCCTCGACAGAGGCACTGAAGCTTTCTTT
14	-	TRBD2	TRBV10-3	TRBJ2-5	CAIRGLAGEETQYF	TGTGCCATCAGAGGACTAGCGGGAGAAGAGACCCAGTACTTC
18	-	TRBD2	TRBV4-2	TRBJ2-1	CASSQGPGLAGGYNEQFF	TGTGCCAGCAGCCAAGGACCGGGACTAGCGGGAGGTTACAATGAGCAGTTCTTC
17	-	TRBD2	TRBV11-2	TRBJ2-3	CASSLALAGGRTDTQYF	TGTGCCAGCAGCTTAGCCCTAGCGGGAGGGCGGACAGATACGCAGTATTTT
17	-	-	TRBV30	TRBJ1-3	CAFSPRTADLARNTIYF	TGTGCCTTCTCCCCCCGGACCGCGGATCTAGCTCGAAACACCATATATTTT
14	-	TRBD1	TRBV6-5	TRBJ2-7	CASRADRSSYEQYF	TGTGCCAGCAGGGCGGACAGGAGCTCCTACGAGCAGTACTTC
14	-	-	TRBV5-1	TRBJ1-3	CASARTEDGNTIYF	TGCGCCAGCGCCCGGACAGAAGATGGAAACACCATATATTTT
15	-	-	TRBV4-3	TRBJ2-7	CASSQDRAGYYEQYF	TGCGCCAGCAGCCAAGATAGGGCGGGATACTACGAGCAGTACTTC
17	-	TRBD2	TRBV6-4	TRBJ2-7	CASRDHPGTRRAYEQYF	TGTGCCAGCAGGGATCATCCAGGGACTAGGAGGGCCTACGAGCAGTACTTC
13	-	TRBD1	TRBV29-1	TRBJ1-6	CSVAGTGGTPLHF	TGCAGCGTAGCCGGGACAGGGGGGACACCCCTCCACTTT